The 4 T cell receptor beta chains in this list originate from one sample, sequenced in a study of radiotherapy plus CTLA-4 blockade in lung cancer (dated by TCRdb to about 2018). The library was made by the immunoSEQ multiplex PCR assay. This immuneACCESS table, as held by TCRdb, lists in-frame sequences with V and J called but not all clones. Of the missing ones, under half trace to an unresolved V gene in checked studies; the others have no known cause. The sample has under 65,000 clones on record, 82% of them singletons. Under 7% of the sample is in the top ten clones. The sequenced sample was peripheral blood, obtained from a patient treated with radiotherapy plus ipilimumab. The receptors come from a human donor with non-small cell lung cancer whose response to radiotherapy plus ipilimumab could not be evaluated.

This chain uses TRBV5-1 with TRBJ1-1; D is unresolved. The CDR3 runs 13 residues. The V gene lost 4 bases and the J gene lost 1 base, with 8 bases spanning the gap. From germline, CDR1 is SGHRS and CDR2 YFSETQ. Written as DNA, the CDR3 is TGCGCCAGCAGCGGGCAGCCGAACACTGAAGCTTTCTTT. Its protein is CASSGQPNTEAFF.

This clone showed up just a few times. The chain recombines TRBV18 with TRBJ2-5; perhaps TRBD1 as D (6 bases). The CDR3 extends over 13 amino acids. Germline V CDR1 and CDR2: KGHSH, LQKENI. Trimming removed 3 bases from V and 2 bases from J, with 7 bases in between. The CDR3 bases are TGTGCCAGCTCACCCGGACAGCAAGAGACCCAGTACTTC. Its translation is CASSPGQQETQYF. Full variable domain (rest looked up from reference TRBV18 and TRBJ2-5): NAGVMQNPRHLVRRRGQEARLRCSPMKGHSHVYWYRQLPEEGLKFMVYLQKENIIDESGMPKERFSAEFPKEGPSILRIQQVVRGDSAAYFCASSPGQQETQYFGPGTRLLVL.

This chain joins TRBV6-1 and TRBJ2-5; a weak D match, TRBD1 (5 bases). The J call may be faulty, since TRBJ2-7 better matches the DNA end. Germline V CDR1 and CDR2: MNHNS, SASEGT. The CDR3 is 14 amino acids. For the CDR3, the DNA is TGTGCCAGCAGTGAAGCGGACAACTCCTACGAGCAGTACTTC. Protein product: CASSEADNSYEQYF.

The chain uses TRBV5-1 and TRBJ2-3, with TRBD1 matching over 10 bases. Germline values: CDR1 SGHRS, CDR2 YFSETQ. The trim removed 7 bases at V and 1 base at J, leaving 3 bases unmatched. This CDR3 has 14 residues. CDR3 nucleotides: TGCGCCAGCCGAGGGACAGGGGGCACAGATACGCAGTATTTT. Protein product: CASRGTGGTDTQYF.